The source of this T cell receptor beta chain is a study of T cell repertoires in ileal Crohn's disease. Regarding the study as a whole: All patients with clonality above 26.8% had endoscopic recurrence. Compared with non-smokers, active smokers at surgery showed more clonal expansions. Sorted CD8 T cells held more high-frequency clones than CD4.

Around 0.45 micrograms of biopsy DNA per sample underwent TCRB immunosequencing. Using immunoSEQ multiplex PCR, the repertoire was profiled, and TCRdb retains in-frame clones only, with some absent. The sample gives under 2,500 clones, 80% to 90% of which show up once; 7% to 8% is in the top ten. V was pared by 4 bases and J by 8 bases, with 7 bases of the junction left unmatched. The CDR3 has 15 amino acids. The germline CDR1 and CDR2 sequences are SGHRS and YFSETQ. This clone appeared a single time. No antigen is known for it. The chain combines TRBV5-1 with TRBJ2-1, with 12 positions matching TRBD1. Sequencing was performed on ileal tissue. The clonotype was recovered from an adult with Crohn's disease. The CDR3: CASSRSGTGGDEQFF. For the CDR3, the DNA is TGCGCCAGCAGCAGGTCCGGGACAGGGGGCGATGAGCAGTTCTTC.